The 12 T cell receptor beta chains presented below share a single source sample, sequenced in a study of blood T cell repertoires in COVID-19. Libraries were prepared by immunoSEQ multiplex PCR; TCRdb keeps only in-frame clonotypes and omits some of them. In the table there are some 320,000 clones, 89% of which are singletons. The sequenced sample consisted of peripheral blood. The receptors were sampled from a woman aged 25 to 39 with COVID-19, enrolled during active disease.

This sequence joins TRBV12-5 and TRBJ1-3; D not certain. Trimming took 5 bases from V and 4 from J, leaving 3 bases between them. The CDR3 has 11 residues. Germline loops: CDR1 LGHNT, CDR2 FRNRAP. The CDR3 bases are TGTGCTAGTGGTCCAGGAAACACCATATATTTT. Its protein product is CASGPGNTIYF. The full variable domain, in which reference TRBV12-5 and TRBJ1-3 provide the parts outside the CDR3, is DARVTQTPRHKVTEMGQEVTMRCQPILGHNTVFWYRQTMMQGLELLAYFRNRAPLDDSGMPKDRFSAEMPDATLATLKIQPSEPRDSAVYFCASGPGNTIYFGEGSWLTVV.

V and J are TRBV19 and TRBJ2-1; 7 nucleotides line up with TRBD2. The trim removed 7 bases at V and 9 bases at J, leaving 3 bases unmatched. Per the germline V gene, CDR1 is LNHDA and CDR2 is SQIVND (reference sequence). The CDR3 is 11 residues long. The CDR3 DNA sequence: TGTGCCAGTACCGGGGAGGGTGAGCAGTTCTTC. It is translated as CASTGEGEQFF.

This sequence joins TRBV5-5 and TRBJ1-4; the D gene is possibly TRBD1 (5 bases). The CDR3 has 17 amino acids. In germline, CDR1 is SGHKS, CDR2 YYEKEE (reference sequence). Trimming left V 3 bases short and J 0 bases short, with 15 bases between. The CDR3 region is CASSSSATGATNEKLFF. The CDR3 DNA is TGTGCCAGCAGCTCTTCTGCTACGGGGGCAACTAATGAAAAACTGTTTTTT.

About this clone: Other DNA sequences in this sample translate to the same CDR3. The V call is TRBV3-1 (or the pseudogene TRBV3-2), the J call TRBJ1-4; D call uncertain. CDR1 and CDR2 from the germline V gene are LGHDT and YNNKEL (reference sequence). The CDR3 sequence is 15 residues long. V dropped 4 bases and J dropped 0 bases, with 9 bases sitting between them. CDR3 DNA: TGTGCCAGCAGCCGAAGAGCTGCAACTAATGAAAAACTGTTTTTT. Translation: CASSRRAATNEKLFF.

This chain joins TRBV9 and TRBJ1-1, with 8 nucleotides matching TRBD1. CDR3 length: 15 amino acids. The ends lost 0 bases at V and 5 bases at J; junction bases unmatched: 6. CDR1 and CDR2 (germline): SGDLS, YYNGEE. The chain's CDR3 is CASSVGAHRGTEAFF. CDR3 sequence (DNA): TGTGCCAGCAGCGTAGGAGCCCACAGGGGGACTGAAGCTTTCTTT.

The chain employs TRBV13 and TRBJ2-7; D is ambiguous. The CDR3 is made up of 15 amino acids. V was cut by 5 bases and J by 5 bases, with 19 bases left in between. Germline-derived CDR1 and CDR2 are PRHDT and FYEKMQ (reference sequence). CDR3 bases: TGTGCCAGCAGCGGGCAAAAGACGTGGCAGGACGAGCAGTACTTC. It translates to CASSGQKTWQDEQYF.

The chain combines TRBV19 with TRBJ1-5; 7 bases map to TRBD1. The ends lost 0 bases at V and 6 bases at J; junction bases unmatched: 14. CDR1 and CDR2 (germline): LNHDA, SQIVND (reference sequence). The CDR3 is 18 amino acids. The CDR3 sequence is CASSIDQGVGQFGQPQHF. CDR3 bases: TGTGCCAGTAGTATAGATCAGGGGGTTGGACAGTTCGGTCAGCCCCAGCATTTT. The full variable domain, completed using reference TRBV19 and TRBJ1-5, is DGGITQSPKYLFRKEGQNVTLSCEQNLNHDAMYWYRQDPGQGLRLIYYSQIVNDFQKGDIAEGYSVSREKKESFPLTVTSAQKNPTAFYLCASSIDQGVGQFGQPQHFGDGTRLSIL.

The V call is TRBV11-2, the J call TRBJ2-3; 9 bases align to TRBD2. Germline V gene sequence: CDR1 SGHAT, CDR2 FQNNGV. Trimming took 5 bases from V and 7 from J; bases not matched to a gene: 10. There are 15 residues in the CDR3. The CDR3, as DNA: TGTGCCAGCAGCGCCGAGGCGGGGGGGGTCTATACGCAGTATTTT. Its protein product is CASSAEAGGVYTQYF.

V is TRBV4-1 and J is TRBJ1-2, with D perhaps TRBD1 (6 bases). The CDR3 contains 15 residues. The germline V and J ends were trimmed by 2 bases and 7 bases, with 17 bases remaining between them. Germline loops: CDR1 MGHRA, CDR2 YSYEKL. DNA of the CDR3: TGCGCCAGCAGCCAATTCGGTGACAGGCAGCTTGGCTACACCTTC. This sequence encodes CASSQFGDRQLGYTF.

This chain uses TRBV19 with TRBJ1-1, with TRBD1 as a possible D gene (5 bases). The CDR3 sequence is 12 residues long. Trimming stripped 6 bases from V and 4 bases from J, with 9 bases between. Looked up from germline, CDR1 is LNHDA and CDR2 is SQIVND (reference sequence). CDR3 sequence: CASRGLVTEAFF. CDR3 nucleotide sequence: TGTGCCAGTAGGGGACTTGTCACTGAAGCTTTCTTT.

This chain joins TRBV19 and TRBJ1-5; possible D gene TRBD1, 5 bases. Germline CDR1 LNHDA, CDR2 SQIVND (reference sequence). V lost 3 bases and J lost 1, with 16 bases in between. This CDR3 spans 17 amino acids. The CDR3 here is CASSMSGRGRSNQPQHF. CDR3 nucleotides: TGTGCCAGTAGTATGTCAGGTCGGGGGAGGAGCAATCAGCCCCAGCATTTT.

This clone turned up a few times. The chain uses TRBV4-1 and TRBJ1-1; D is perhaps TRBD1 (6 bases). Germline V gene sequence: CDR1 MGHRA, CDR2 YSYEKL. The CDR3 has 13 residues. V lost 4 bases and J lost 7, with 13 bases in between. The CDR3 DNA reads TGCGCCAGCAGCCTAAGAGGGGGAAATGAAGCTTTCTTT. The encoded protein is CASSLRGGNEAFF.